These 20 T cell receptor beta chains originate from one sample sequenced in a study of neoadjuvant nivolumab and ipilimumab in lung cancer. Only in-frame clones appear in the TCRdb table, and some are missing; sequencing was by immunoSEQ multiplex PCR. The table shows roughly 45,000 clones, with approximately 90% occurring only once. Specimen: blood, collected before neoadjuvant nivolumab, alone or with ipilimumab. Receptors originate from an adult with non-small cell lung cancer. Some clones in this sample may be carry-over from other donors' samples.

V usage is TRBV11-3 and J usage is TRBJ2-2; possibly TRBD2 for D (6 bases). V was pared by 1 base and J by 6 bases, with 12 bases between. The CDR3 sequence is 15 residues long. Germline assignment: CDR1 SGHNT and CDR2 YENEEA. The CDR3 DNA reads TGTGCCAGCAGCTTAGGACTAGAACTTCCCGGGGAGCTGTTTTTT. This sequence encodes CASSLGLELPGELFF.

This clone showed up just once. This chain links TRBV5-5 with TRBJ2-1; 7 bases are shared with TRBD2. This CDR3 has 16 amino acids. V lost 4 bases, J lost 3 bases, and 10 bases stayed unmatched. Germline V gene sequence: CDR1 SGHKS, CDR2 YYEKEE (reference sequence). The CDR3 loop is CASSPHASGGYNEQFF. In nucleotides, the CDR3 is TGTGCCAGCAGCCCACACGCTAGCGGAGGCTACAATGAGCAGTTCTTC.

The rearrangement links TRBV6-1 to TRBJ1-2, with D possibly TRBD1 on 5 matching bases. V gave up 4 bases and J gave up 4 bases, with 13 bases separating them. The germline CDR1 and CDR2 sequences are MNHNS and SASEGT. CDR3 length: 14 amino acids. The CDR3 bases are TGTGCCAGCAGTGTCTCCCACAGGTCCTATGGCTACACCTTC. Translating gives CASSVSHRSYGYTF.

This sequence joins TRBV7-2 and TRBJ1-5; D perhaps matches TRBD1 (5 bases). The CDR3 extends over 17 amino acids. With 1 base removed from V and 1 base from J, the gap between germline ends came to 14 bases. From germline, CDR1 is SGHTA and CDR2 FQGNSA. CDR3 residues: CASSLGVKGRSNQPQHF. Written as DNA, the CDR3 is TGTGCCAGCAGCTTAGGCGTAAAGGGACGGAGCAATCAGCCCCAGCATTTT.

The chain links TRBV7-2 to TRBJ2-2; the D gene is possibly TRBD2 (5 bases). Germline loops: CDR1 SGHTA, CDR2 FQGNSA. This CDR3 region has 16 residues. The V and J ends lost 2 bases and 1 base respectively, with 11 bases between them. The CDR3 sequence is CASSLQGLRNTGELFF. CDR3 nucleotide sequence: TGTGCCAGCAGCTTACAAGGACTTCGGAACACCGGGGAGCTGTTTTTT.

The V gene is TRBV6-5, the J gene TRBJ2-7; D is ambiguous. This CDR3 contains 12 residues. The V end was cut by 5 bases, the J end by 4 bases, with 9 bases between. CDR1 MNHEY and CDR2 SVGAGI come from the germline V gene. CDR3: CASSRGSYEQYF. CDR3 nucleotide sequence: TGTGCCAGCAGTCGTGGGTCTTACGAGCAGTACTTC.

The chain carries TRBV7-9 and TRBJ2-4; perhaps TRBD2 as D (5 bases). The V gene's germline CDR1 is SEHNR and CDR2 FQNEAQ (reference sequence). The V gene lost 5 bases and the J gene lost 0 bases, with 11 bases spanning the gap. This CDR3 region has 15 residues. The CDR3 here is CASSDIRGAKNIQYF. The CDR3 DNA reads TGTGCCAGCAGCGACATACGGGGAGCCAAAAACATTCAGTACTTC.

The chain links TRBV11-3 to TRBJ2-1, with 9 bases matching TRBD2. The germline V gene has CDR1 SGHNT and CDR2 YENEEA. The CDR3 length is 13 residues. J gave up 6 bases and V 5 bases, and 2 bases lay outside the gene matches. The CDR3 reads CASSRGRGNEQFF. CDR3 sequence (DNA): TGTGCCAGCAGCCGCGGGAGGGGCAATGAGCAGTTCTTC.

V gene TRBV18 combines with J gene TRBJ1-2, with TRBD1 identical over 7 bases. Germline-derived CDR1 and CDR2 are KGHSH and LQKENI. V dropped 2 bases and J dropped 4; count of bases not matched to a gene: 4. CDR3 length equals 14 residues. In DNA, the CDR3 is TGTGCCAGCTCACCAAGAGACAGGGCCTATGGCTACACCTTC. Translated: CASSPRDRAYGYTF.

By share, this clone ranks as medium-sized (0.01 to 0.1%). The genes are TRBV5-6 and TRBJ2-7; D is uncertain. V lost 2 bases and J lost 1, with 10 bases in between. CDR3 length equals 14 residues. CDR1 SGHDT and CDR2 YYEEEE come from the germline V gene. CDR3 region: CASSLRWYSYEQYF. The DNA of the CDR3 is TGTGCCAGCAGCTTACGATGGTATTCCTACGAGCAGTACTTC.

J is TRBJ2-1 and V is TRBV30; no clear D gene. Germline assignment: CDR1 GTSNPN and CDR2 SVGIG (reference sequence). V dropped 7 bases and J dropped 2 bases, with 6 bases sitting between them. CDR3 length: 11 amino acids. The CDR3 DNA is TGTGCCTTAAATCCCTACAATGAGCAGTTCTTC. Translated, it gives CALNPYNEQFF.

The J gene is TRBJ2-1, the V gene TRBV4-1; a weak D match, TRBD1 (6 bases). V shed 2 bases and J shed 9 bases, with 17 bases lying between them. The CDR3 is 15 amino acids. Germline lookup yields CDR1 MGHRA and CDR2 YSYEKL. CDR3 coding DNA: TGCGCCAGCAGCCAACAGAATACAGGGTTTGGTGAGCAGTTCTTC. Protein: CASSQQNTGFGEQFF.

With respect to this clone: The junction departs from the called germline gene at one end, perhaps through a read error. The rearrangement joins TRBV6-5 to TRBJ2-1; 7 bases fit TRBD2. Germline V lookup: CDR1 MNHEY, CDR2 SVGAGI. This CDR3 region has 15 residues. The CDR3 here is CASSYTGLVANAQFF. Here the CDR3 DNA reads TGTGCCAGCAGTTACACAGGACTAGTGGCCAATGCGCAGTTCTTC.

CDR3 sequence (DNA): TGTGCCAGCAGCTTAACGCGGATAGGCAGGGAACTGTTTTTT. This encodes CASSLTRIGRELFF. The rearrangement links TRBV7-2 to TRBJ1-4, with D perhaps TRBD1 (5 bases). V shed 2 bases and J shed 12 bases, with 16 bases lying between them. The V gene's germline CDR1 is SGHTA and CDR2 FQGNSA. The CDR3 extends over 14 amino acids. Full variable domain (remainder filled in from reference TRBV7-2 and TRBJ1-4): GAGVSQSPSNKVTEKGKDVELRCDPISGHTALYWYRQSLGQGLEFLIYFQGNSAPDKSGLPSDRFSAERTGGSVSTLTIQRTQQEDSAVYLCASSLTRIGRELFFGSGTQLSVL.

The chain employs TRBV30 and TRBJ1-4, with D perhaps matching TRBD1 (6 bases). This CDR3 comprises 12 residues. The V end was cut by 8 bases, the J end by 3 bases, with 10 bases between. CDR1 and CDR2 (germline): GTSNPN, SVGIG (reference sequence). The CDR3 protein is CAHREPNEKLFF. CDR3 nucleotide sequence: TGTGCCCACAGGGAGCCTAATGAAAAACTGTTTTTT. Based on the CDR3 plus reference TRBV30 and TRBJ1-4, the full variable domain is SQTIHQWPATLVQPVGSPLSLECTVEGTSNPNLYWYRQAAGRGLQLLFYSVGIGQISSEVPQNLSASRPQDRQFILSSKKLLLSDSGFYLCAHREPNEKLFFGSGTQLSVL.

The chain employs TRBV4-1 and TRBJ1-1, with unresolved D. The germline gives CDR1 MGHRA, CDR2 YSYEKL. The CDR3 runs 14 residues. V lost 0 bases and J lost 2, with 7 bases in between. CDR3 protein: CASSQEWDNTEAFF. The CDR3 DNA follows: TGCGCCAGCAGCCAAGAGTGGGATAACACTGAAGCTTTCTTT.

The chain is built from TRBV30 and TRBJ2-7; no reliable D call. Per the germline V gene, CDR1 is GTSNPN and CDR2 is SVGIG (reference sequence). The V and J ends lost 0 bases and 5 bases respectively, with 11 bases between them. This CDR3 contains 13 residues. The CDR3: CAWSVRMDHEQYF. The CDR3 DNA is TGTGCCTGGAGTGTACGGATGGACCACGAGCAGTACTTC.

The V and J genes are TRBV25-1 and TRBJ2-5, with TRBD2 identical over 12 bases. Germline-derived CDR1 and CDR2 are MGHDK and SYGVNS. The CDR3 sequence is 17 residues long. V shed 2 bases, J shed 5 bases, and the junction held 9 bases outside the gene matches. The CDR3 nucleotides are TGTGCCAGCAGTGAACCCCTCGGGACTAGCGGGTCCGAGACCCAGTACTTC. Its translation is CASSEPLGTSGSETQYF. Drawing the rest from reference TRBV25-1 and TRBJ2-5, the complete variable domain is EADIYQTPRYLVIGTGKKITLECSQTMGHDKMYWYQQDPGMELHLIHYSYGVNSTEKGDLSSESTVSRIRTEHFPLTLESARPSHTSQYLCASSEPLGTSGSETQYFGPGTRLLVL.

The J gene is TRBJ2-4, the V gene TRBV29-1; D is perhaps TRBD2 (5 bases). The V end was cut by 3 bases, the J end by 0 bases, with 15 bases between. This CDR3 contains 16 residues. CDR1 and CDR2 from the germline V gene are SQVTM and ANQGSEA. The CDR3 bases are TGCAGCGTTGAGGTGGGAGCCTATTTAGCCAAAAACATTCAGTACTTC. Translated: CSVEVGAYLAKNIQYF.

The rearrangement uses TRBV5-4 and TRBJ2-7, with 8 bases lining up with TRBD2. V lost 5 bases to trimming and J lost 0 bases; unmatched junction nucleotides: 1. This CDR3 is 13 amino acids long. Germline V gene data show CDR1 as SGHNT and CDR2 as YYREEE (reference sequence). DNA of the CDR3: TGTGCCAGCAGACTAGCGGACTCCTACGAGCAGTACTTC. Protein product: CASRLADSYEQYF.